These T cell receptor beta chains were read from a single sample in a study of blood T cell repertoires in COVID-19. Repertoires were generated with immunoSEQ multiplex PCR, while TCRdb's copy carries only in-frame clones and drops some. The repertoire consists of around 240,000 clones, with around 85% occurring once and the leading ten covering over 3%. Sequencing was done on a sample of peripheral blood. The receptors derive from a woman younger than 45 who had recovered from COVID-19. The CDR3 runs from the conserved cysteine through the conserved F or W. The order of the fields is J gene, V gene, D gene, CDR3 DNA, CDR3 protein. The D gene is left open where the match is weak.

j_gene: TRBJ2-7; v_gene: TRBV6-1; d_gene: NA; CDR3nt: TGTGCCAGCAGTGAAGGGACACCATCCTACGAGCAGTACTTC; CDR3aa: CASSEGTPSYEQYF
j_gene: TRBJ1-1; v_gene: TRBV6-2/TRBV6-3; d_gene: NA; CDR3nt: TGTGCCAGCAGTCTTACCCGTGAGTGGCAACGAGGGACTGAAGCTTTCTTT; CDR3aa: CASSLTREWQRGTEAFF
j_gene: TRBJ2-1; v_gene: TRBV3-1/TRBV3-2; d_gene: TRBD2; CDR3nt: TGTGCCAGCAGCCAAGAAACGGTAGTGGGGGGGAGTGACTACAATGAGCAGTTCTTC; CDR3aa: CASSQETVVGGSDYNEQFF
j_gene: TRBJ1-2; v_gene: TRBV6-1; d_gene: NA; CDR3nt: TGTGCCAGCAGTGACGGGACAAGGAACTATGGCTACACCTTC; CDR3aa: CASSDGTRNYGYTF
j_gene: TRBJ2-7; v_gene: TRBV6-5; d_gene: NA; CDR3nt: TGTGCCAGCAGCGAGAGGTACGAGCAGTACTTC; CDR3aa: CASSERYEQYF
j_gene: TRBJ1-1; v_gene: TRBV30; d_gene: NA; CDR3nt: TGTGCCTGTGCCAAGGAGGGGACTGAAGCTTTCTTT; CDR3aa: CACAKEGTEAFF
j_gene: TRBJ2-3; v_gene: TRBV6-5; d_gene: NA; CDR3nt: TGTGCCAGCCGGTCTGGAGGTAGCACAGATACGCAGTATTTT; CDR3aa: CASRSGGSTDTQYF
j_gene: TRBJ1-4; v_gene: TRBV5-1; d_gene: NA; CDR3nt: TGCGCCAGCAGCTTGGACAGACATTATTTGATTTTT; CDR3aa: CASSLDRHYLIF
j_gene: TRBJ1-4; v_gene: TRBV7-6; d_gene: NA; CDR3nt: TGTGCCAGCAGAGCGAGCCTTGCAACTAATGAAAAACTGTTTTTT; CDR3aa: CASRASLATNEKLFF
j_gene: TRBJ2-7; v_gene: TRBV2; d_gene: NA; CDR3nt: TGTGCCAGCACGATAGCTCCCCTTTTCGAGCAGTACTTC; CDR3aa: CASTIAPLFEQYF
j_gene: TRBJ2-3; v_gene: TRBV7-9; d_gene: TRBD1; CDR3nt: TGTGCCAGCAGCTCCACAGGGGAGTATGCAGATACGCAGTATTTT; CDR3aa: CASSSTGEYADTQYF
j_gene: TRBJ1-2; v_gene: TRBV29-1; d_gene: NA; CDR3nt: TGCAGCGTTGAAGAAGGGGGTTTCAACTATGGCTACACCTTC; CDR3aa: CSVEEGGFNYGYTF
j_gene: TRBJ1-2; v_gene: TRBV10-3; d_gene: TRBD1; CDR3nt: TGTGCCATCAGTGAGTCCCAGGGGGCAGTTAACTATGGCTACACCTTC; CDR3aa: CAISESQGAVNYGYTF
j_gene: TRBJ2-1; v_gene: TRBV5-1; d_gene: TRBD1; CDR3nt: TGCGCCAGCAGCTTGTGGGACAGGGGACGTCATGAGCAGTTCTTC; CDR3aa: CASSLWDRGRHEQFF
j_gene: TRBJ1-2; v_gene: TRBV7-9; d_gene: TRBD1; CDR3nt: TGTGCCAGCGTAGGGGGCAGTAACTATGGCTACACCTTC; CDR3aa: CASVGGSNYGYTF
j_gene: TRBJ2-3; v_gene: TRBV6-1; d_gene: TRBD2; CDR3nt: TGTGCCAGCAGTGGATTAGCGGGGGGGCGAACAGATACGCAGTATTTT; CDR3aa: CASSGLAGGRTDTQYF
j_gene: TRBJ1-6; v_gene: TRBV5-6; d_gene: NA; CDR3nt: TGTGCCAGCAGCCCTAGACGGAGCGGCGGACCCCTCCACTTT; CDR3aa: CASSPRRSGGPLHF
j_gene: TRBJ1-2; v_gene: TRBV4-2; d_gene: NA; CDR3nt: TGTGCCAGCAGCCAAGAGGGGGGGGGTAACTATGGCTACACCTTC; CDR3aa: CASSQEGGGNYGYTF
j_gene: TRBJ1-6; v_gene: TRBV6-5; d_gene: NA; CDR3nt: TGTGCCAGCAGTTTCAGGAACTCCTATAATTCACCCCTCCACTTT; CDR3aa: CASSFRNSYNSPLHF
j_gene: TRBJ2-3; v_gene: TRBV5-1; d_gene: TRBD2; CDR3nt: TGCGCCAGCAGCCCAGGACTAGCGGGGGAGGCGGCAGATACGCAGTATTTT; CDR3aa: CASSPGLAGEAADTQYF
j_gene: TRBJ1-1; v_gene: TRBV7-6; d_gene: TRBD1; CDR3nt: TGTGCCAGCAGCCAGCTACAGGGGTCTGAAGCTTTCTTT; CDR3aa: CASSQLQGSEAFF
j_gene: TRBJ1-1; v_gene: TRBV7-9; d_gene: NA; CDR3nt: TGTGCCAGCAGCTTAGTCACGGAGGGCACGTCTTATCTCTTT; CDR3aa: CASSLVTEGTSYLF
j_gene: TRBJ1-1; v_gene: TRBV4-3; d_gene: NA; CDR3nt: TGCGCCAGCAGCCCCAACGAGGGTGCGAACACTGAAGCTTTCTTT; CDR3aa: CASSPNEGANTEAFF
j_gene: TRBJ2-7; v_gene: TRBV29-1; d_gene: NA; CDR3nt: TGCAGCGTTGAAGGGGTGGGGGGAACCTACGAGCAGTACTTC; CDR3aa: CSVEGVGGTYEQYF